This T cell receptor (beta chain) derives from a study of T cell repertoires and HLA-DP antigens. The CDR3 runs 14 residues. Germline CDR1 reads MNHNY; CDR2 reads SVGAGI (reference sequence). Trimming removed 2 bases from V and 7 bases from J; junction bases left unmatched: 4. Turning to this clone: Its antigen remains unidentified.

Sequenced by immunoSEQ multiplex PCR; TCRdb stores in-frame clones only, minus some. The sample lists roughly 110,000 clones, nearly 95% occurring once. What was sequenced was CD4+ T cells from PBMCs. The clonotype comes from a woman under 30 in good health and CMV-seronegative. The rearrangement links TRBV6-6 to TRBJ1-2, with 10 bases lining up with TRBD1. The CDR3 sequence is CASSYPGQGFGYTF. For the CDR3, the DNA is TGTGCCAGCAGTTACCCGGGACAGGGGTTTGGCTACACCTTC.